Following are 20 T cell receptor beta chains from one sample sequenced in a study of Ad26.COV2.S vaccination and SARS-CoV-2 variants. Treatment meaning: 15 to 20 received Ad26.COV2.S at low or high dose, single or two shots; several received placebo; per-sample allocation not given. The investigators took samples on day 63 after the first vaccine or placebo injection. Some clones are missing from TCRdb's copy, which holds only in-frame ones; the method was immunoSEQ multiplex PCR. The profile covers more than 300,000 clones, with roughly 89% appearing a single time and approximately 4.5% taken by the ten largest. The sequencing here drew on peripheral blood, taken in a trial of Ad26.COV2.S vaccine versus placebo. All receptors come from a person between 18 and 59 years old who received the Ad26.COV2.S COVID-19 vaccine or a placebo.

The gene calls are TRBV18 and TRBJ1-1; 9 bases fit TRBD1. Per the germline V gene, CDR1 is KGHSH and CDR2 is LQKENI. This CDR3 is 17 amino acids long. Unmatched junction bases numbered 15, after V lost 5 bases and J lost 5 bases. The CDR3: CASSSLLFRDRVTEAFF. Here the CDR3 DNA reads TGTGCCAGCTCATCGTTATTATTCCGGGACAGGGTAACTGAAGCTTTCTTT.

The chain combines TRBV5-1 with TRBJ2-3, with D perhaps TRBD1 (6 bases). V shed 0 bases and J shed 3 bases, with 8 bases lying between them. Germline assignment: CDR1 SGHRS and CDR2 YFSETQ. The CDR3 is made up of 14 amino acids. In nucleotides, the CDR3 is TGCGCCAGCAGCTTGGACAGGGCAACAGATACGCAGTATTTT. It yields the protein CASSLDRATDTQYF.

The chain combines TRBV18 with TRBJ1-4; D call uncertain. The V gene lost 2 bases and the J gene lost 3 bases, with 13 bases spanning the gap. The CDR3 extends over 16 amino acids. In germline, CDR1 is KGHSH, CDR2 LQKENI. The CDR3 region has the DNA TGTGCCAGCTCACCAGGGTTTGGAGGGTCTAATGAAAAACTGTTTTTT. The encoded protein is CASSPGFGGSNEKLFF.

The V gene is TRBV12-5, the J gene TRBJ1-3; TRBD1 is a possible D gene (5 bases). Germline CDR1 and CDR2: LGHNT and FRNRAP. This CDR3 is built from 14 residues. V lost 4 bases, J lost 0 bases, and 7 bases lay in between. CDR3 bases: TGTGCTAGTGGTTCTACAGGCTCTGGAAACACCATATATTTT. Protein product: CASGSTGSGNTIYF.

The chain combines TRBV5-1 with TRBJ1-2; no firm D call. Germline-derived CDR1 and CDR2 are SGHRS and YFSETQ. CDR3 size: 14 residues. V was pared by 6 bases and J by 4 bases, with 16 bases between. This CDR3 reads CASKVQDGSYGYTF. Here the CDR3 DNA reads TGCGCCAGCAAGGTCCAGGACGGTAGCTATGGCTACACCTTC.

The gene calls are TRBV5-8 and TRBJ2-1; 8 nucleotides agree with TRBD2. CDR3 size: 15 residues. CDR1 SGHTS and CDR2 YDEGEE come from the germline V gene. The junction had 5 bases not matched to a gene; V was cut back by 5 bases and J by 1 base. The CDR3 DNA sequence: TGTGCCAGCAGTTCTACGGGGGGGTCCTACAATGAGCAGTTCTTC. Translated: CASSSTGGSYNEQFF.

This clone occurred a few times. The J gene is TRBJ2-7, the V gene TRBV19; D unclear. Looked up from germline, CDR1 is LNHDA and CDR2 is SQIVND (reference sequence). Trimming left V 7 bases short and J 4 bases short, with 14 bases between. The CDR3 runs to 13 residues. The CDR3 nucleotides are TGTGCCAGTATGGATTACAGATCTTACGAGCAGTACTTC. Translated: CASMDYRSYEQYF.

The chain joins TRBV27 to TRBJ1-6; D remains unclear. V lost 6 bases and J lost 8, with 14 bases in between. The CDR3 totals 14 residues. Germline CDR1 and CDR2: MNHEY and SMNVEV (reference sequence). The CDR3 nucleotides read TGTGCCAGCAGGGGGAGGGAGTGGGATTCACCCCTCCACTTT. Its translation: CASRGREWDSPLHF.

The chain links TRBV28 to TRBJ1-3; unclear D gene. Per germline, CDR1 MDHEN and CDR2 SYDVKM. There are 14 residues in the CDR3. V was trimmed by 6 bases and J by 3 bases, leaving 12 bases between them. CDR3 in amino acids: CASRPLLVGNTIYF. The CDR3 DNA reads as TGTGCCAGCAGGCCACTCCTGGTTGGAAACACCATATATTTT.

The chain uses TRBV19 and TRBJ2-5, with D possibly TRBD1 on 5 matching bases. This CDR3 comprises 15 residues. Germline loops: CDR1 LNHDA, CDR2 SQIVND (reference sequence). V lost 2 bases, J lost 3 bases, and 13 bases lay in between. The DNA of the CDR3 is TGTGCCAGTAGTATAATGCAGGGAACAAAAGAGACCCAGTACTTC. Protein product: CASSIMQGTKETQYF.

CDR3 loop: CASSPQGRETQYF. The CDR3, as DNA: TGTGCCAGCAGCCCCCAGGGGCGAGAGACCCAGTACTTC. The chain carries TRBV7-9 and TRBJ2-5, with a possible D match to TRBD1 (6 bases). V dropped 5 bases and J dropped 4 bases, with 11 bases sitting between them. Germline CDR1 reads SEHNR; CDR2 reads FQNEAQ (reference sequence). The length of the CDR3 is 13 residues.

This CDR3 is CASIDLLAPRETQYF. DNA of the CDR3: TGTGCCAGCATAGATCTACTAGCCCCTAGGGAGACCCAGTACTTC. The chain employs TRBV6-4 and TRBJ2-5; D is perhaps TRBD2 (6 bases). Trimming left V 7 bases short and J 5 bases short, with 20 bases between. The germline gives CDR1 MRHNA, CDR2 SNTAGT. CDR3 length equals 15 residues.

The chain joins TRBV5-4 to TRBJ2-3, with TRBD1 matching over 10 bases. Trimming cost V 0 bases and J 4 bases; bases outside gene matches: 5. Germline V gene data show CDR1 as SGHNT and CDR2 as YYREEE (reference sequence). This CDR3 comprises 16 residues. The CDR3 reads CASSLGQGASADTQYF. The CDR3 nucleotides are TGTGCCAGCAGCTTGGGACAGGGGGCATCTGCAGATACGCAGTATTTT.

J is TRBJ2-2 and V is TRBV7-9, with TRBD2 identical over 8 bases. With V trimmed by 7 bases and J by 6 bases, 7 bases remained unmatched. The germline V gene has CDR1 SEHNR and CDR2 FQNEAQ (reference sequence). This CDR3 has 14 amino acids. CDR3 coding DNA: TGTGCCAGCACTCTCCACGGGAGGGCCGGGGAGCTGTTTTTT. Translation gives CASTLHGRAGELFF. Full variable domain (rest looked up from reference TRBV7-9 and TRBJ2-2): DTGVSQNPRHKITKRGQNVTFRCDPISEHNRLYWYRQTLGQGPEFLTYFQNEAQLEKSRLLSDRFSAERPKGSFSTLEIQRTEQGDSAMYLCASTLHGRAGELFFGEGSRLTVL.

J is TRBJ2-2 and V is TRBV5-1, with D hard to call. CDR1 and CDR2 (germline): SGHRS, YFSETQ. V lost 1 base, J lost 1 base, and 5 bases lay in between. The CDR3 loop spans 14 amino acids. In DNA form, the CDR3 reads TGCGCCAGCAGCTTGACCAGGAACACCGGGGAGCTGTTTTTT. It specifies CASSLTRNTGELFF.

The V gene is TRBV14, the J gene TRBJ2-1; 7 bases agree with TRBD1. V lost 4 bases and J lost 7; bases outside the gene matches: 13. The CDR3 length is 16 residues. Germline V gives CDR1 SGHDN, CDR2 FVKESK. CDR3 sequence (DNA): TGTGCCAGCAGCCTTGGGACAGCGCCACTGTGGAATGAGCAGTTCTTC. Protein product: CASSLGTAPLWNEQFF.

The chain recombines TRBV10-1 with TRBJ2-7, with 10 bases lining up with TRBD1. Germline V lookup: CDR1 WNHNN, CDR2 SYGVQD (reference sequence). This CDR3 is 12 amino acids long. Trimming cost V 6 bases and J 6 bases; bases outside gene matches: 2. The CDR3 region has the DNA TGCGCCAGCAGAGGGACAGGGGTCGAGCAGTACTTC. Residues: CASRGTGVEQYF.

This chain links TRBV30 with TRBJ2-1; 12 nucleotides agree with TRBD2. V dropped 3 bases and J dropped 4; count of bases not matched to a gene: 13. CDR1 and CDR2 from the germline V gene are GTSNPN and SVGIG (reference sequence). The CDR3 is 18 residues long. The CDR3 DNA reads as TGTGCCTGGAGCGCCTCGGGTTCGACTAGCGGGGGATACAATGAGCAGTTCTTC. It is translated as CAWSASGSTSGGYNEQFF.

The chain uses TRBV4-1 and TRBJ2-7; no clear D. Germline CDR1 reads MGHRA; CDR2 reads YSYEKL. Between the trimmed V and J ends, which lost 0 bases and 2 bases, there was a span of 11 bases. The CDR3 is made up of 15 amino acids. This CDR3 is CASSQESESAYEQYF. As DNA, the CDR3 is TGCGCCAGCAGCCAAGAGTCGGAGAGCGCCTACGAGCAGTACTTC.

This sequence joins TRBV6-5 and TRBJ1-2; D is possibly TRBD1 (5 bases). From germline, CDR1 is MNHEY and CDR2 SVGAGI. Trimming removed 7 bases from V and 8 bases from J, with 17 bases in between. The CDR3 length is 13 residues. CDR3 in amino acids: CASIHRQIGGYTF. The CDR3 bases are TGTGCCAGCATTCACAGGCAGATCGGGGGCTACACCTTC.